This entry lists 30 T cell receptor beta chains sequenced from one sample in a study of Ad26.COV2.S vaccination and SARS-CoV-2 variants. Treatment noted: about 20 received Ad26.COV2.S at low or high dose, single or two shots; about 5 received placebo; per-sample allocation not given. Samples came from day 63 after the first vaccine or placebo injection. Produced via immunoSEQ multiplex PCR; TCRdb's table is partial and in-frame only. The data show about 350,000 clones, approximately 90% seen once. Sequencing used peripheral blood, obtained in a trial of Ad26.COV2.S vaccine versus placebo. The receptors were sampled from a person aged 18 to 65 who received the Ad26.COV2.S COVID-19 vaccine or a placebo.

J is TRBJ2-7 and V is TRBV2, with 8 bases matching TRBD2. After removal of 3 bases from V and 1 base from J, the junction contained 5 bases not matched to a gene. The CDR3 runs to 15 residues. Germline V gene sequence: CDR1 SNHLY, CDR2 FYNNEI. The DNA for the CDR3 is TGTGCCAGCAGTGACCCGACTAGCGAATCCTACGAGCAGTACTTC. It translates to CASSDPTSESYEQYF.

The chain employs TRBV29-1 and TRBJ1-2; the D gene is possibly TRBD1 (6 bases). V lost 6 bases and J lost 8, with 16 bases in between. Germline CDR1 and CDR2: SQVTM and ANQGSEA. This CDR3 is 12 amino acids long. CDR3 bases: TGCAGCGTCGTACCTCAGGGGTTCGGCTACACCTTC. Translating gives CSVVPQGFGYTF.

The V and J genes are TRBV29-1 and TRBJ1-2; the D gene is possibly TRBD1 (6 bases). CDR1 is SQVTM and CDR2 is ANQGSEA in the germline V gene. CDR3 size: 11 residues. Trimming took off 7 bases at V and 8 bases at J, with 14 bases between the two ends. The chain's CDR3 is CSASNREGYTF. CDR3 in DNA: TGCAGCGCCTCAAACAGGGAAGGCTACACCTTC.

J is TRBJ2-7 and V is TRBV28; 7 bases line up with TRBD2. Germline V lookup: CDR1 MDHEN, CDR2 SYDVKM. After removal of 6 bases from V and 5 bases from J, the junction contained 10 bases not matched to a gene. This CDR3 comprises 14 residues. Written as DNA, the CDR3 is TGTGCCAGCAGCCAGGCCGGGAGGAAAGACGAGCAGTACTTC. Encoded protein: CASSQAGRKDEQYF. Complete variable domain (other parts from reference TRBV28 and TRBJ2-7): DVKVTQSSRYLVKRTGEKVFLECVQDMDHENMFWYRQDPGLGLRLIYFSYDVKMKEKGDIPEGYSVSREKKERFSLILESASTNQTSMYLCASSQAGRKDEQYFGPGTRLTVT.

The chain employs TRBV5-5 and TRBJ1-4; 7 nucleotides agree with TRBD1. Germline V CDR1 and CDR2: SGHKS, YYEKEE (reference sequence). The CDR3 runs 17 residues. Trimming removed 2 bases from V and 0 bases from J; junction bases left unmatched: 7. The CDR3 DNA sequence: TGTGCCAGCAGCTTAACCGGGACAGTCCCAACTAATGAAAAACTGTTTTTT. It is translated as CASSLTGTVPTNEKLFF. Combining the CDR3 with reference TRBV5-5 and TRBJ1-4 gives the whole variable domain DAGVTQSPTHLIKTRGQQVTLRCSPISGHKSVSWYQQVLGQGPQFIFQYYEKEERGRGNFPDRFSARQFPNYSSELNVNALLLGDSALYLCASSLTGTVPTNEKLFFGSGTQLSVL.

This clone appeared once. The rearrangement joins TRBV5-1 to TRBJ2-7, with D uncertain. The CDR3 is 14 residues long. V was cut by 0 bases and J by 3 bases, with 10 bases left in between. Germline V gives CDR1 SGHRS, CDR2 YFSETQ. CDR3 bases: TGCGCCAGCAGCTTGGACAGTAATAACTACGAGCAGTACTTC. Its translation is CASSLDSNNYEQYF.

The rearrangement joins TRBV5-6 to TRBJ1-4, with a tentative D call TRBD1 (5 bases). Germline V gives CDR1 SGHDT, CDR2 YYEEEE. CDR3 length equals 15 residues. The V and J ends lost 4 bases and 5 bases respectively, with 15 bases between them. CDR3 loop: CASSPPGRENEKLFF. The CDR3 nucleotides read TGTGCCAGCAGCCCCCCGGGACGGGAGAATGAAAAACTGTTTTTT.

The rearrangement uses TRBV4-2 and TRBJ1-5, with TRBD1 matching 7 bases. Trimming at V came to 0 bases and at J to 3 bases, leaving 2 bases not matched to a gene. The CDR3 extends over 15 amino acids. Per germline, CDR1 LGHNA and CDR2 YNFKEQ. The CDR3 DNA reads TGTGCCAGCAGCCAAGAGGGACAGACCAATCAGCCCCAGCATTTT. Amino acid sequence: CASSQEGQTNQPQHF.

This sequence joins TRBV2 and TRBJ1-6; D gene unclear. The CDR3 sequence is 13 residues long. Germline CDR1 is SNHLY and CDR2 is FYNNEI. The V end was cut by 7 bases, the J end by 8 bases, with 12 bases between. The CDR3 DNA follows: TGTGCCAGCATTGCTGATCGGGATTCACCCCTCCACTTT. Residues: CASIADRDSPLHF. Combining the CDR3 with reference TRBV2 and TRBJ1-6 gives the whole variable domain EPEVTQTPSHQVTQMGQEVILRCVPISNHLYFYWYRQILGQKVEFLVSFYNNEISEKSEIFDDQFSVERPDGSNFTLKIRSTKLEDSAMYFCASIADRDSPLHFGNGTRLTVT.

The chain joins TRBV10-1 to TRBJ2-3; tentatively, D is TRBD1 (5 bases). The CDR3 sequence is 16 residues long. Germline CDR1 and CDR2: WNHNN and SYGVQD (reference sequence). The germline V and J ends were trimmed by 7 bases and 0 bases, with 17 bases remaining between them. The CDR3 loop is CASTSGSGASTDTQYF. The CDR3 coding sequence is TGCGCCAGCACCAGTGGGTCTGGGGCTAGCACAGATACGCAGTATTTT.

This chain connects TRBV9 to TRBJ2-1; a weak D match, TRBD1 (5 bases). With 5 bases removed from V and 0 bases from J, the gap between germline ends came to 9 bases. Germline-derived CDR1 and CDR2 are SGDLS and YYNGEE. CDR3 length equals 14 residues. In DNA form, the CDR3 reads TGTGCCAGCAGTAGGGGCAACTCCTACAATGAGCAGTTCTTC. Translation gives CASSRGNSYNEQFF.

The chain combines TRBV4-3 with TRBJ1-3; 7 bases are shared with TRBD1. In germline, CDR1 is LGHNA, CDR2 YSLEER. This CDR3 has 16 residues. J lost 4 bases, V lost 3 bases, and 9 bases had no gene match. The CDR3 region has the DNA TGCGCCAGCAGCCATTTTACAGGGGCGGGCGGAAACACCATATATTTT. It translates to CASSHFTGAGGNTIYF.

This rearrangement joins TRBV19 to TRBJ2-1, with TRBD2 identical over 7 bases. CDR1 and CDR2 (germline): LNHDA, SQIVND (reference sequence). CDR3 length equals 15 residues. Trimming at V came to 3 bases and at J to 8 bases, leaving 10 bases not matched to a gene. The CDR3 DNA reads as TGTGCCAGTAGTATGATCGGGGGGATGGAATATGAGCAGTTCTTC. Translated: CASSMIGGMEYEQFF.

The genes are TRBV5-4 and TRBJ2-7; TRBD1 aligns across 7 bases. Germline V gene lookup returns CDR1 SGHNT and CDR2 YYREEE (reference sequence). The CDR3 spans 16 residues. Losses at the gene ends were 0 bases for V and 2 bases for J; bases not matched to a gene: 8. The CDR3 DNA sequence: TGTGCCAGCAGCTTGGGGGGGACAGCTAAAACCTACGAGCAGTACTTC. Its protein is CASSLGGTAKTYEQYF. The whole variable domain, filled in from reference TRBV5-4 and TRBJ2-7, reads ETGVTQSPTHLIKTRGQQVTLRCSSQSGHNTVSWYQQALGQGPQFIFQYYREEENGRGNFPPRFSGLQFPNYSSELNVNALELDDSALYLCASSLGGTAKTYEQYFGPGTRLTVT.

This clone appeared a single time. CDR3 protein: CDEVREDTYEQYF. Written as DNA, the CDR3 is TGTGACGAAGTCCGGGAGGATACCTACGAGCAGTACTTC. The chain couples TRBV19 to TRBJ2-7; 7 bases are a match to TRBD2. Germline CDR1 LNHDA, CDR2 SQIVND (reference sequence). The CDR3 has 13 amino acids.

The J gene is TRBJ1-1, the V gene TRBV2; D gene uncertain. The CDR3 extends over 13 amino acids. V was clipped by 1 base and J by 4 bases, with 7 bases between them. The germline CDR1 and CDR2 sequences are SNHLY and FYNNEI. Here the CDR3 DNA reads TGTGCCAGCAGTGAAGGACCGGCCACTGAAGCTTTCTTT. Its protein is CASSEGPATEAFF.

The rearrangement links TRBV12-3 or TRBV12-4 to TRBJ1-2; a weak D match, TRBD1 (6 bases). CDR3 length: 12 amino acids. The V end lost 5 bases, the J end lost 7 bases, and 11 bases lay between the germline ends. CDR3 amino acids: CASSQGRGGYTF. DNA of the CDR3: TGTGCCAGCAGTCAGGGGAGGGGTGGCTACACCTTC.

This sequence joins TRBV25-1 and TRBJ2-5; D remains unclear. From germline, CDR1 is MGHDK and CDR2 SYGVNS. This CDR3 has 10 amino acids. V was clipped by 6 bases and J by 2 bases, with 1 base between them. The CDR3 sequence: CASRQETQYF. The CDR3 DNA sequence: TGTGCCAGCAGGCAAGAGACCCAGTACTTC.

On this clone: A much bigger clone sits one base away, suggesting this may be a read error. The CDR3 DNA sequence: TGTGCCAGCAGTGAAGGGACAGGGGGTGAAAAACTGTTTTTT. Translation gives CASSEGTGGEKLFF. The rearrangement links TRBV2 to TRBJ1-4; 10 bases are a match to TRBD1. V dropped 1 base and J dropped 7; count of bases not matched to a gene: 0. Germline V gene lookup returns CDR1 SNHLY and CDR2 FYNNEI. This CDR3 has 14 amino acids.

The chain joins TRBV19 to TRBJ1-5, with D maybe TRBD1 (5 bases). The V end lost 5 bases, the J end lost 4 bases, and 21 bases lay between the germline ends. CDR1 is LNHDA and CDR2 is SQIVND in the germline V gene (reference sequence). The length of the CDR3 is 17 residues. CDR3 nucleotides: TGTGCCAGTAGTCCCCATTTGGGGACTGGGCAAAATCAGCCCCAGCATTTT. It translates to CASSPHLGTGQNQPQHF.

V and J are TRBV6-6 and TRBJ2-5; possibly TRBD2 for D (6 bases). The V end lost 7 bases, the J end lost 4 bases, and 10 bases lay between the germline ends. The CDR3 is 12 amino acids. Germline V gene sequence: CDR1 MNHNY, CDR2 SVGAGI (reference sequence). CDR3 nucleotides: TGTGCCAGCACGGCCGGGGGAGAGACCCAGTACTTC. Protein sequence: CASTAGGETQYF.

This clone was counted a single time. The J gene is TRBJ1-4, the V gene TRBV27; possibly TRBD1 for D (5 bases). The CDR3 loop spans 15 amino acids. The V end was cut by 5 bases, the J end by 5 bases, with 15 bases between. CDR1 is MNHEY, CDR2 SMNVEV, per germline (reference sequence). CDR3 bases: TGTGCCAGCAGTACCCACCAGGGCGTAAATGAAAAACTGTTTTTT. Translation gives CASSTHQGVNEKLFF.

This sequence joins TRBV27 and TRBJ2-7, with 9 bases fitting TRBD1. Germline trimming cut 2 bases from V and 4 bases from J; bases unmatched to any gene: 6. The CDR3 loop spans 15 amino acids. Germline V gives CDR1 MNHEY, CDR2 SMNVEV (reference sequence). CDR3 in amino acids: CASSLTWDRAYEQYF. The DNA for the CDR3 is TGTGCCAGCAGTTTAACTTGGGACAGGGCATACGAGCAGTACTTC.

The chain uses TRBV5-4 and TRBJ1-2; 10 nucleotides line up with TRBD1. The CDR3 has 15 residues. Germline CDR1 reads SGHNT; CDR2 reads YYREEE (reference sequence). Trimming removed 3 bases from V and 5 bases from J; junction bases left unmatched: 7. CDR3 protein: CASSSGQGVRYGYTF. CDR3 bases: TGTGCCAGCAGCTCCGGACAGGGGGTTCGGTATGGCTACACCTTC.

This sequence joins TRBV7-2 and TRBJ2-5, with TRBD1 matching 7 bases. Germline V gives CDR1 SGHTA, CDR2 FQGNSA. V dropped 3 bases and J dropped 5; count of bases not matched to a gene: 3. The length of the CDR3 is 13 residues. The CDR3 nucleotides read TGTGCCAGCAGCTTGGACAGGTTGGAGACCCAGTACTTC. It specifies CASSLDRLETQYF. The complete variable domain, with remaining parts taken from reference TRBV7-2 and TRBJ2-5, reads GAGVSQSPSNKVTEKGKDVELRCDPISGHTALYWYRQSLGQGLEFLIYFQGNSAPDKSGLPSDRFSAERTGGSVSTLTIQRTQQEDSAVYLCASSLDRLETQYFGPGTRLLVL.

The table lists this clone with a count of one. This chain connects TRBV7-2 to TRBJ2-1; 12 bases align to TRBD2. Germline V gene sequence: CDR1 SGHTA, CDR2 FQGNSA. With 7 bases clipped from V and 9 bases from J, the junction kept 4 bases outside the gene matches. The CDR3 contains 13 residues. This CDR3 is CASTKTSGSEQFF. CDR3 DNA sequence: TGTGCCAGCACCAAGACTAGCGGGAGTGAGCAGTTCTTC.

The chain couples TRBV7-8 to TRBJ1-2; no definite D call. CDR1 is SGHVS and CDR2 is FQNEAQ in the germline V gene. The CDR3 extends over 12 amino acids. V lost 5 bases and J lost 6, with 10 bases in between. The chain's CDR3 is CASSPGGDGYTF. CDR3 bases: TGTGCCAGCAGCCCCGGTGGGGATGGCTACACCTTC. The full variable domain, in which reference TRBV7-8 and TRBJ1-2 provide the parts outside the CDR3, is GAGVSQSPRYKVAKRGQDVALRCDPISGHVSLFWYQQALGQGPEFLTYFQNEAQLDKSGLPSDRFFAERPEGSVSTLKIQRTQQEDSAVYLCASSPGGDGYTFGSGTRLTVV.

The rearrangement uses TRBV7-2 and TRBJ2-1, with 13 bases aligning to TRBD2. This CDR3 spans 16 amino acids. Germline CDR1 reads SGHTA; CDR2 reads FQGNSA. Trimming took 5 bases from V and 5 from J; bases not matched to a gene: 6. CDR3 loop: CASSRTSGSRDNEQFF. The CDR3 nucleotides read TGTGCCAGCAGCCGGACTAGCGGGAGTCGGGACAATGAGCAGTTCTTC.

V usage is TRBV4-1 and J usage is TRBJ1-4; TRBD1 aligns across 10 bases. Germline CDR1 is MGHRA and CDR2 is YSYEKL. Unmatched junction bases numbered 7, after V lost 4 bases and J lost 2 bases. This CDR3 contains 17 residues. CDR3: CASSLSGTGETNEKLFF. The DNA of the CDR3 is TGCGCCAGCAGCCTCTCCGGGACAGGGGAGACTAATGAAAAACTGTTTTTT.

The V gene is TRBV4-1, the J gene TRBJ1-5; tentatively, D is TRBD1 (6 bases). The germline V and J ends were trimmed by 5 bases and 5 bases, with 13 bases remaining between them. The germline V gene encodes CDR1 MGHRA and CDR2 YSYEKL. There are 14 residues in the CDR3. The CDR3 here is CASSGWGADQPQHF. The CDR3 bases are TGCGCCAGCAGCGGGTGGGGGGCGGATCAGCCCCAGCATTTT.